A single sample is the source of the 10 T cell receptor beta chains below, sequenced in a study of regulatory T cells in long-lasting Graves disease. According to the study, TCR beta libraries were built with iRepertoire HTBI primers and CDR3-region Arm-PCR. MiXCR, applied by TCRdb to the multiplex PCR reads, yields one record per CDR3 protein. The sample has a few hundred thousand distinct CDR3 sequences; 12% are singletons. Time point noted: newly diagnosed GD, antithyroid drugs for less than 3 months. PBMC-derived RNA was used for the TCR library. These data also formed part of another study, on T cells in Graves' hyperthyroidism and ophthalmopathy.

Sample: peripheral blood mononuclear cells (PBMCs), taken at new diagnosis, from a patient treated with antithyroid drugs. The source of these receptors is a woman between 18 and 29 years old with Graves disease.

This clonotype has ten or more counts. The chain is built from TRBV30 and TRBJ2-1, with D maybe TRBD2 (6 bases). Germline CDR1 GTSNPN, CDR2 SVGIG (reference sequence). The V end was cut by 3 bases, the J end by 4 bases, with 16 bases between. CDR3 length: 15 residues. CDR3 DNA sequence: TGTGCCTGGAGGAGGGGCGGGGAGCTATACAATGAGCAGTTCTTC. Its protein product is CAWRRGGELYNEQFF.

This clonotype was detected ten times or more. The chain joins TRBV28 to TRBJ1-4; D is uncertain. CDR3 size: 13 residues. The germline V gene has CDR1 MDHEN and CDR2 SYDVKM. CDR3 protein: CASGGRQMEKLFF. CDR3 coding DNA: TGTGCTTCTGGAGGGAGACAAATGGAAAAACTGTTTTTT.

This clonotype was counted many times. This chain joins TRBV19 and TRBJ1-1; D may be TRBD1 (6 bases). The CDR3 is 15 residues long. CDR1 is LNHDA, CDR2 SQIVND, per germline (reference sequence). V lost 10 bases and J lost 4, with 22 bases in between. The CDR3 loop reads CATLRGGPLVTEAFF. CDR3 sequence (DNA): TGTGCCACTCTGAGGGGGGGCCCACTGGTCACTGAAGCTTTCTTT.

In its sample, this clonotype was seen many times. The chain combines TRBV2 with TRBJ1-1; no reliable D call. The CDR3 covers 14 residues. V lost 4 bases and J 0 bases, leaving 9 bases between the germline ends. The germline gives CDR1 SNHLY, CDR2 FYNNEI. The CDR3 region is CASSAYRMNTEAFF. In nucleotides, the CDR3 is TGTGCCAGCAGTGCGTACAGAATGAACACTGAAGCTTTCTTT.

This clonotype was observed at least ten times. The rearrangement links TRBV2 to TRBJ2-2; TRBD1 might be the D (6 bases). V lost 6 bases and J 1 base, leaving 9 bases between the germline ends. This CDR3 is built from 14 residues. CDR1 is SNHLY, CDR2 FYNNEI, per germline. CDR3 amino acids: CASSRTVNTGELFF. DNA of the CDR3: TGTGCCAGCAGCAGGACAGTGAACACCGGGGAGCTGTTTTTT.

This sequence joins TRBV2 and TRBJ1-5; maybe TRBD1 (6 bases). With 4 bases removed from V and 9 bases from J, the gap between germline ends came to 16 bases. The CDR3 runs to 14 residues. Germline V CDR1 and CDR2: SNHLY, FYNNEI. The CDR3 DNA reads TGTGCCAGCAGTGTAACAGGGAACGGTATGCCCCAGCATTTT. Translating gives CASSVTGNGMPQHF. Full variable domain (remainder filled in from reference TRBV2 and TRBJ1-5): EPEVTQTPSHQVTQMGQEVILRCVPISNHLYFYWYRQILGQKVEFLVSFYNNEISEKSEIFDDQFSVERPDGSNFTLKIRSTKLEDSAMYFCASSVTGNGMPQHFGDGTRLSIL.

This clonotype was detected many times. This sequence joins TRBV28 and TRBJ1-3, with 8 bases matching TRBD1. The V gene end was trimmed by 5 bases and the J gene end by 2 bases; junction bases not matched to a gene: 2. The germline V gene has CDR1 MDHEN and CDR2 SYDVKM. CDR3 size: 14 residues. DNA for the CDR3: TGTGCCAGCAGTCTGGACAGGGCTGGAAACACCATATATTTT. This codes for CASSLDRAGNTIYF.

A note on this clonotype: The junction differs from germline at one of its ends, possibly a read error. The chain uses TRBV30 and TRBJ1-6; a possible D gene is TRBD1 (5 bases). The CDR3 loop spans 9 amino acids. CDR1 GTSNPN and CDR2 SVGIG come from the germline V gene (reference sequence). The CDR3 sequence is CAWSPTGTF. The CDR3 coding sequence is TGTGCCTGGAGCCCCACAGGCACGTTT.

This clonotype was picked up many times. V usage is TRBV20-1 and J usage is TRBJ1-1; TRBD1 agrees at 7 bases. Germline V CDR1 and CDR2: DFQATT, SNEGSKA (reference sequence). With 1 base clipped from V and 0 bases from J, the junction kept 8 bases outside the gene matches. This CDR3 comprises 16 residues. DNA of the CDR3: TGCAGTGCTAGAGCGGGACAGTCACGCTTGAACACTGAAGCTTTCTTT. This encodes CSARAGQSRLNTEAFF.

As for this clonotype: A much larger clone sits a single nucleotide away, making a read error possible. The chain links TRBV7-9 to TRBJ1-1, with a possible D match to TRBD1 (6 bases). The CDR3 contains 15 residues. Germline V gene data show CDR1 as SEHNR and CDR2 as FQNEAQ (reference sequence). The CDR3 DNA sequence: TGTGCCAGCAGCAAGATGGACAGACCGAACACTGGAGCTTTCTTT. Protein: CASSKMDRPNTGAFF.